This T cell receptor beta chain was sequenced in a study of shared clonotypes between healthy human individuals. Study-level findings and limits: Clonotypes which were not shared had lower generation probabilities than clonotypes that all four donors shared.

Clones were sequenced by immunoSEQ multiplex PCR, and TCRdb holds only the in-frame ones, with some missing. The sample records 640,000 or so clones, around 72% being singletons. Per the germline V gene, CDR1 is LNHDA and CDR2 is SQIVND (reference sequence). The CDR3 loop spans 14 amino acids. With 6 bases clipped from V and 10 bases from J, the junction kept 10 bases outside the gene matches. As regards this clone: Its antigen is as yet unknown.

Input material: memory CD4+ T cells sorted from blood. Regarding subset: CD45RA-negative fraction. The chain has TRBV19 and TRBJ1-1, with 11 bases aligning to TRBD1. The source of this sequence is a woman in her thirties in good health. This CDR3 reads CASRMPGTGGRAFF. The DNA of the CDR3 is TGTGCCAGTAGGATGCCAGGGACAGGGGGGAGAGCTTTCTTT.